The 13 T cell receptor beta chains given below trace back to one sample, sequenced in a study of shared clonotypes between healthy human individuals (dated by TCRdb to the early 2020s). Library construction relied on the immunoSEQ multiplex PCR assay. The table was pulled from immuneACCESS by TCRdb, which kept in-frame rearrangements only. Such tables lose some clones; where checked, under half of the loss comes from unresolved V genes, and the rest has no known cause. The sample contains 850,000 to 1,100,000 clones, 60% to 80% of them found a single time. 0.85% to 1% of the sample belongs to the ten largest clones. Sequenced input: memory CD4+ T cells from PBMCs. The cell subset or site label on this specimen signifies: CD45RA-negative fraction. These receptors all come from a man between 18 and 29 years old in good health. Some clones in this sample may be carry-over from other donors' samples.

This clone was recorded only once. The chain joins TRBV9 to TRBJ2-2; TRBD1 agrees at 8 bases. J gave up 4 bases and V 0 bases, and 8 bases lay outside the gene matches. Germline V CDR1 and CDR2: SGDLS, YYNGEE. The CDR3 covers 17 residues. Here the CDR3 DNA reads TGTGCCAGCAGCGTAGGAGGCAGGGGGCCGAGCACCGGGGAGCTGTTTTTT. Translating gives CASSVGGRGPSTGELFF.

The genes are TRBV5-4 and TRBJ2-3; 10 bases map to TRBD2. In germline, CDR1 is SGHNT, CDR2 YYREEE (reference sequence). CDR3 length: 17 residues. The J segment lost 8 bases and the V segment lost 4 bases, leaving 16 bases of the junction unmatched. Written as DNA, the CDR3 is TGTGCCAGCAGCCCAGCGGGAGGGCAACAATTTGTTGGTACGCAGTATTTT. It yields the protein CASSPAGGQQFVGTQYF.

This clone was seen only a few times. The chain joins TRBV7-2 to TRBJ2-7; D is uncertain. The CDR3 runs to 13 residues. Germline V gene lookup returns CDR1 SGHTA and CDR2 FQGNSA. The V gene lost 5 bases and the J gene lost 0 bases, with 8 bases spanning the gap. CDR3 nucleotides: TGTGCCAGCAGCCAACAAGCCTCCTACGAGCAGTACTTC. It yields the protein CASSQQASYEQYF.

The rearrangement links TRBV2 to TRBJ2-7, with TRBD2 matching over 14 bases. This CDR3 region has 19 residues. CDR1 and CDR2 (germline): SNHLY, FYNNEI. The trim removed 7 bases at V and 2 bases at J, leaving 16 bases unmatched. CDR3 amino acids: CASKSRPGTSGSRAYEQYF. In DNA form, the CDR3 reads TGTGCCAGCAAAAGCAGGCCGGGGACTAGCGGGAGTCGGGCCTACGAGCAGTACTTC.

Only a few counts were recorded for this clone. The CDR3 nucleotides read TGTGCCAGCAGCCAGGACGGACAGGGGAATCAGCCCCAGCATTTT. Encoded protein: CASSQDGQGNQPQHF. The J gene is TRBJ1-5, the V gene TRBV5-4, with 9 nucleotides matching TRBD1. Losses at the gene ends were 4 bases for V and 4 bases for J; bases not matched to a gene: 6. There are 15 residues in the CDR3. The germline CDR1 and CDR2 sequences are SGHNT and YYREEE (reference sequence).

On this clone: Other DNA sequences from this sample encode an identical CDR3 as well. The gene calls are TRBV28 and TRBJ2-3, with 11 bases lining up with TRBD2. Germline CDR1 and CDR2: MDHEN and SYDVKM. J was trimmed by 4 bases and V by 2 bases; bases with no gene match: 2. There are 15 residues in the CDR3. CDR3 nucleotides: TGTGCCAGCAGTTTACTAGCGGGAGGCGCAGATACGCAGTATTTT. It is translated as CASSLLAGGADTQYF.

This chain joins TRBV2 and TRBJ1-4; D unresolved. Per germline, CDR1 SNHLY and CDR2 FYNNEI. The CDR3 runs 15 residues. Trimming pared 1 base from V and 0 bases from J, leaving 6 bases between. The CDR3 region has the DNA TGTGCCAGCAGTGAAGGCTGGACAACTAATGAAAAACTGTTTTTT. As protein: CASSEGWTTNEKLFF.

The chain has TRBV21-1 and TRBJ1-5. TRBV21-1 has pseudogene status. The CDR3 length is 16 residues. The CDR3 loop is CASSKGWQTSNQPQHF. In nucleotides, the CDR3 is TGTGCCAGCAGCAAAGGATGGCAGACTAGCAATCAGCCCCAGCATTTT.

This clone was seen only a few times. As DNA, the CDR3 is TGCGCCAGCAGCTTAACAATCGGATCCTACGAGCAGTACTTC. Amino acid sequence: CASSLTIGSYEQYF. The chain joins TRBV5-1 to TRBJ2-7; D is uncertain. Between the trimmed V and J ends, which lost 2 bases and 1 base, there was a span of 10 bases. This CDR3 comprises 14 residues. In germline, CDR1 is SGHRS, CDR2 YFSETQ.

V is TRBV11-2 and J is TRBJ2-3; TRBD2 matches 9 bases. There are 16 residues in the CDR3. Germline V gives CDR1 SGHAT, CDR2 FQNNGV. V dropped 5 bases and J dropped 1; count of bases not matched to a gene: 7. The CDR3 coding sequence is TGTGCCAGCAGCCCCCGAGCGGGAGGAGGCACAGATACGCAGTATTTT. This sequence encodes CASSPRAGGGTDTQYF.

V and J are TRBV5-1 and TRBJ2-5; D is tentatively TRBD1 or TRBD2 (5 bases each). V was shortened by 7 bases and J by 4 bases, with 17 bases between the two germline ends. The CDR3 is 14 residues long. Germline-derived CDR1 and CDR2 are SGHRS and YFSETQ. Written as DNA, the CDR3 is TGCGCCAGCCGACCCCAGGGAGAGGGAGAGACCCAGTACTTC. This gives the protein CASRPQGEGETQYF. The full variable domain, rest sourced from reference TRBV5-1 and TRBJ2-5, is KAGVTQTPRYLIKTRGQQVTLSCSPISGHRSVSWYQQTPGQGLQFLFEYFSETQRNKGNFPGRFSGRQFSNSRSEMNVSTLELGDSALYLCASRPQGEGETQYFGPGTRLLVL.

This clone was counted only a few times. V gene TRBV12-5 combines with J gene TRBJ1-1; 7 nucleotides line up with TRBD1. CDR3 length: 18 amino acids. Germline loops: CDR1 LGHNT, CDR2 FRNRAP. The ends lost 0 bases at V and 0 bases at J; junction bases unmatched: 10. For the CDR3, the DNA is TGTGCTAGTGGTTTGGTACGGTCAGGGGGACCCTTGAACACTGAAGCTTTCTTT. Encoded protein: CASGLVRSGGPLNTEAFF.

The rearrangement joins TRBV28 to TRBJ2-1; D is uncertain. The V gene's germline CDR1 is MDHEN and CDR2 SYDVKM. Trimming stripped 5 bases from V and 4 bases from J, with 6 bases between. This CDR3 has 12 residues. The CDR3 sequence is CASSTRYNEQFF. The CDR3 DNA is TGTGCCAGCAGTACCAGGTACAATGAGCAGTTCTTC.